Reported below is one T cell receptor beta chain. What it binds is unknown. Additional DNA sequences in this sample encode the identical CDR3. Under the authors' procedure: Filtering was not the same, since immunoSEQ gave junction-only sequences without quality scores. Profiling relied on immunoSEQ multiplex PCR, and the TCRdb table lists in-frame clones only, not all of them. That table is the source of V, J and clone size, and D and trimming were worked out from the DNA. The data contain more than 2 million clones, 95% of them singletons. The germline V and J ends were trimmed by 0 bases and 8 bases, with 4 bases remaining between them. There are 11 residues in the CDR3. CDR1 and CDR2 (germline): ENHRY, SYGVKD. This entry belongs to a study of shared clonotypes between healthy human individuals. In the study overall: CD8 memory received one plate per donor, CD8 naive two, CD4 memory three and CD4 naive three. Study conclusions and caveats: Non-shared clonotypes were found to have lower generation probabilities than the clonotypes that were shared by all four of the sorted-subset donors.

The source material was naive CD4+ T cells sorted from blood. The subset here: CD45RA+ positively selected. This TCR derives from a man between 18 and 35 years old in good health. V is TRBV10-3 and J is TRBJ1-1; D gene uncertain. CDR3 DNA: TGTGCCATCAGTGAGTCGGCGGAAGCTTTCTTT. The encoded protein is CAISESAEAFF.